These 18 T cell receptor beta chains were sequenced from one sample in a study of T-cell reconstitution after alpha-beta-depleted transplantation in children. The TCRbeta library incorporated unique molecular identifiers. TCRdb re-called the PCR reads with MiXCR, one entry per CDR3 protein. This sample has some 600,000 distinct CDR3 sequences; 10% to 15% occur once, and the top ten carry about 2%. The sample here was PBMCs, mostly from graft donor cells, taken 360 days after TCRalphabeta/CD19-depleted stem cell transplant. These receptors came from a male patient between 5 and 17 years old who had a stem cell transplant for acute myeloid leukemia, so the T cells may come from the graft donor.

This clonotype was observed many times. V gene TRBV5-8 combines with J gene TRBJ2-5; possible D gene TRBD1, 6 bases. V lost 4 bases, J lost 5 bases, and 15 bases lay in between. CDR3 length: 14 residues. CDR1 is SGHTS, CDR2 YDEGEE, per germline. CDR3 protein: CASSQSQGWETQYF. CDR3 bases: TGTGCCAGCAGCCAATCACAGGGATGGGAGACCCAGTACTTC. Combining the CDR3 with reference TRBV5-8 and TRBJ2-5 gives the whole variable domain EAGVTQSPTHLIKTRGQQATLRCSPISGHTSVYWYQQALGLGLQFLLWYDEGEERNRGNFPPRFSGRQFPNYSSELNVNALELEDSALYLCASSQSQGWETQYFGPGTRLLVL.

This clonotype was seen a few times. The V call is TRBV5-1, the J call TRBJ1-1, with D unclear. V was trimmed by 6 bases and J by 2 bases, leaving 11 bases between them. This CDR3 has 13 residues. From germline, CDR1 is SGHRS and CDR2 YFSETQ. The CDR3 region is CASTVGVNTEAFF. The CDR3, as DNA: TGCGCCAGCACCGTCGGGGTTAACACTGAAGCTTTCTTT.

This clonotype was seen a handful of times. The CDR3 nucleotides read TGTGCCAGCAGCTTAGAAGTCAGGAGGAATGGCTACACCTTC. Amino acid sequence: CASSLEVRRNGYTF. The chain has TRBV11-3 and TRBJ1-2; D remains unclear. Germline V CDR1 and CDR2: SGHNT, YENEEA. The CDR3 covers 14 residues. Trimming pared 0 bases from V and 6 bases from J, leaving 11 bases between.

In its sample, this clonotype was seen a few times. V gene TRBV28 combines with J gene TRBJ2-3; D is possibly TRBD1 or TRBD2 (5 bases each). The CDR3 loop spans 14 amino acids. Germline V gene sequence: CDR1 MDHEN, CDR2 SYDVKM. V lost 6 bases and J 3 bases, leaving 13 bases between the germline ends. The CDR3 sequence: CASSPGRPTDTQYF. The CDR3 DNA reads TGTGCCAGCAGCCCGGGACGACCTACAGATACGCAGTATTTT. Complete variable domain (other parts from reference TRBV28 and TRBJ2-3): DVKVTQSSRYLVKRTGEKVFLECVQDMDHENMFWYRQDPGLGLRLIYFSYDVKMKEKGDIPEGYSVSREKKERFSLILESASTNQTSMYLCASSPGRPTDTQYFGPGTRLTVL.

In this sample, this clonotype turned up many times. This sequence joins TRBV4-3 and TRBJ2-7, with TRBD1 as a possible D gene (6 bases). Trimming removed 4 bases from V and 7 bases from J, with 23 bases in between. The CDR3 has 16 residues. Per the germline V gene, CDR1 is LGHNA and CDR2 is YSLEER. The CDR3 sequence: CASSPFTQGYLWEQYF. The CDR3, as DNA: TGCGCCAGCAGCCCCTTCACACAGGGATACCTTTGGGAGCAGTACTTC.

CDR3 in amino acids: CASSFRGSGRDNEQFF. CDR3 DNA sequence: TGTGCCAGCAGCTTCCGGGGTAGCGGGCGAGACAATGAGCAGTTCTTC. The J gene is TRBJ2-1, the V gene TRBV7-9; 7 positions agree with TRBD2. The CDR3 runs 16 residues. After removal of 3 bases from V and 5 bases from J, the junction contained 10 bases not matched to a gene. Germline values: CDR1 SEHNR, CDR2 FQNEAQ (reference sequence).

The chain is built from TRBV20-1 and TRBJ2-1; a weak D match, TRBD1 (6 bases). The CDR3 is made up of 14 amino acids. The germline gives CDR1 DFQATT, CDR2 SNEGSKA (reference sequence). Trimming pared 4 bases from V and 2 bases from J, leaving 12 bases between. The CDR3 region is CSATAGVAYNEQFF. As DNA, the CDR3 is TGCAGTGCTACAGCAGGGGTGGCCTACAATGAGCAGTTCTTC.

This chain joins TRBV10-3 and TRBJ2-5; 9 bases line up with TRBD1. The germline CDR1 and CDR2 sequences are ENHRY and SYGVKD. The length of the CDR3 is 15 residues. V lost 5 bases and J lost 2; bases outside the gene matches: 6. This CDR3 reads CAISPGQGLQETQYF. The CDR3 bases are TGTGCCATCAGTCCGGGACAGGGTCTTCAAGAGACCCAGTACTTC.

The V call is TRBV5-5, the J call TRBJ1-5; no clear D. V was cut by 0 bases and J by 3 bases, with 16 bases left in between. This CDR3 contains 17 residues. In germline, CDR1 is SGHKS, CDR2 YYEKEE (reference sequence). The CDR3 DNA reads as TGTGCCAGCAGCTTGGAACCTGACCGGAACTTCAATCAGCCCCAGCATTTT. Its protein is CASSLEPDRNFNQPQHF.

This clonotype was observed a handful of times. This chain joins TRBV30 and TRBJ2-5; 12 bases line up with TRBD1. This CDR3 has 15 amino acids. V dropped 1 base and J dropped 5; count of bases not matched to a gene: 5. The germline gives CDR1 GTSNPN, CDR2 SVGIG (reference sequence). The CDR3 nucleotides are TGTGCCTGGAGTGGGGACAGGGGGCGTGGGGAGACCCAGTACTTC. Its protein is CAWSGDRGRGETQYF.

The genes are TRBV28 and TRBJ2-2; D perhaps matches TRBD1 (6 bases). Germline values: CDR1 MDHEN, CDR2 SYDVKM. V was trimmed by 6 bases and J by 5 bases, leaving 16 bases between them. CDR3 length: 15 amino acids. CDR3 amino acids: CASRWTVGITGELFF. The DNA of the CDR3 is TGTGCCAGCAGGTGGACAGTTGGTATAACCGGGGAGCTGTTTTTT.

In its sample, this clonotype was seen a few times. This rearrangement joins TRBV7-2 to TRBJ2-5, with D hard to call. Germline CDR1 is SGHTA and CDR2 is FQGNSA. V was clipped by 1 base and J by 5 bases, with 11 bases between them. CDR3 length equals 14 residues. The CDR3 nucleotides are TGTGCCAGCAGCTTAGGGACCTACGGGGAGACCCAGTACTTC. It translates to CASSLGTYGETQYF.

V usage is TRBV5-6 and J usage is TRBJ2-7; D tentatively reads TRBD1 or TRBD2 (6 bases each). There are 14 residues in the CDR3. CDR1 SGHDT and CDR2 YYEEEE come from the germline V gene. With 5 bases removed from V and 7 bases from J, the gap between germline ends came to 19 bases. Here the CDR3 DNA reads TGTGCCAGCAGTTTGATAATCGGGGGCCGGGAGCAGTACTTC. Encoded protein: CASSLIIGGREQYF.

This clonotype was picked up a small number of times. The chain employs TRBV11-2 and TRBJ2-3, with D uncertain. The CDR3 is 13 residues long. V lost 5 bases and J 2 bases, leaving 8 bases between the germline ends. In germline, CDR1 is SGHAT, CDR2 FQNNGV. In DNA form, the CDR3 reads TGTGCCAGCAGCCCCAAATACACAGATACGCAGTATTTT. It is translated as CASSPKYTDTQYF.

The rearrangement joins TRBV24-1 to TRBJ2-4, with 7 bases matching TRBD2. V trimming: 9 bases; J trimming: 5 bases; junction bases outside the gene matches: 6. The length of the CDR3 is 13 residues. Germline V gene lookup returns CDR1 KGHDR and CDR2 SFDVKD. The CDR3 DNA sequence: TGTGCCACCCGGGGGGTGGACGAAAACATTCAGTACTTC. It specifies CATRGVDENIQYF.

J is TRBJ2-1 and V is TRBV7-3; 7 bases agree with TRBD1. Germline CDR1 and CDR2: SGHTA and FQGTGA. The V and J ends lost 5 bases and 5 bases, in that order; junction bases with no gene match: 9. This CDR3 region has 15 residues. The CDR3 coding sequence is TGTGCCAGCAGCGGGCCAGGGGGTAAAGACAATGAGCAGTTCTTC. This translates into CASSGPGGKDNEQFF. The full variable domain, its missing parts supplied by reference TRBV7-3 and TRBJ2-1, is GAGVSQTPSNKVTEKGKYVELRCDPISGHTALYWYRQSLGQGPEFLIYFQGTGAADDSGLPNDRFFAVRPEGSVSTLKIQRTERGDSAVYLCASSGPGGKDNEQFFGPGTRLTVL.

The V gene is TRBV4-3, the J gene TRBJ2-7; 10 nucleotides line up with TRBD1. The length of the CDR3 is 15 residues. V shed 1 base and J 5 bases; nucleotides not matched to a gene: 5. Germline V gives CDR1 LGHNA, CDR2 YSLEER. CDR3 residues: CASSQVRDRGHEQYF. The DNA of the CDR3 is TGCGCCAGCAGCCAAGTCCGGGACAGGGGTCACGAGCAGTACTTC.

The rearrangement uses TRBV29-1 and TRBJ2-7; TRBD2 agrees at 7 bases. This CDR3 has 19 amino acids. CDR1 and CDR2 from the germline V gene are SQVTM and ANQGSEA. V was clipped by 0 bases and J by 0 bases; unmatched bases: 17. The CDR3 reads CSVEERGTLGLVPSYEQYF. CDR3 nucleotides: TGCAGCGTTGAAGAAAGAGGGACCCTCGGACTAGTCCCCTCCTACGAGCAGTACTTC.